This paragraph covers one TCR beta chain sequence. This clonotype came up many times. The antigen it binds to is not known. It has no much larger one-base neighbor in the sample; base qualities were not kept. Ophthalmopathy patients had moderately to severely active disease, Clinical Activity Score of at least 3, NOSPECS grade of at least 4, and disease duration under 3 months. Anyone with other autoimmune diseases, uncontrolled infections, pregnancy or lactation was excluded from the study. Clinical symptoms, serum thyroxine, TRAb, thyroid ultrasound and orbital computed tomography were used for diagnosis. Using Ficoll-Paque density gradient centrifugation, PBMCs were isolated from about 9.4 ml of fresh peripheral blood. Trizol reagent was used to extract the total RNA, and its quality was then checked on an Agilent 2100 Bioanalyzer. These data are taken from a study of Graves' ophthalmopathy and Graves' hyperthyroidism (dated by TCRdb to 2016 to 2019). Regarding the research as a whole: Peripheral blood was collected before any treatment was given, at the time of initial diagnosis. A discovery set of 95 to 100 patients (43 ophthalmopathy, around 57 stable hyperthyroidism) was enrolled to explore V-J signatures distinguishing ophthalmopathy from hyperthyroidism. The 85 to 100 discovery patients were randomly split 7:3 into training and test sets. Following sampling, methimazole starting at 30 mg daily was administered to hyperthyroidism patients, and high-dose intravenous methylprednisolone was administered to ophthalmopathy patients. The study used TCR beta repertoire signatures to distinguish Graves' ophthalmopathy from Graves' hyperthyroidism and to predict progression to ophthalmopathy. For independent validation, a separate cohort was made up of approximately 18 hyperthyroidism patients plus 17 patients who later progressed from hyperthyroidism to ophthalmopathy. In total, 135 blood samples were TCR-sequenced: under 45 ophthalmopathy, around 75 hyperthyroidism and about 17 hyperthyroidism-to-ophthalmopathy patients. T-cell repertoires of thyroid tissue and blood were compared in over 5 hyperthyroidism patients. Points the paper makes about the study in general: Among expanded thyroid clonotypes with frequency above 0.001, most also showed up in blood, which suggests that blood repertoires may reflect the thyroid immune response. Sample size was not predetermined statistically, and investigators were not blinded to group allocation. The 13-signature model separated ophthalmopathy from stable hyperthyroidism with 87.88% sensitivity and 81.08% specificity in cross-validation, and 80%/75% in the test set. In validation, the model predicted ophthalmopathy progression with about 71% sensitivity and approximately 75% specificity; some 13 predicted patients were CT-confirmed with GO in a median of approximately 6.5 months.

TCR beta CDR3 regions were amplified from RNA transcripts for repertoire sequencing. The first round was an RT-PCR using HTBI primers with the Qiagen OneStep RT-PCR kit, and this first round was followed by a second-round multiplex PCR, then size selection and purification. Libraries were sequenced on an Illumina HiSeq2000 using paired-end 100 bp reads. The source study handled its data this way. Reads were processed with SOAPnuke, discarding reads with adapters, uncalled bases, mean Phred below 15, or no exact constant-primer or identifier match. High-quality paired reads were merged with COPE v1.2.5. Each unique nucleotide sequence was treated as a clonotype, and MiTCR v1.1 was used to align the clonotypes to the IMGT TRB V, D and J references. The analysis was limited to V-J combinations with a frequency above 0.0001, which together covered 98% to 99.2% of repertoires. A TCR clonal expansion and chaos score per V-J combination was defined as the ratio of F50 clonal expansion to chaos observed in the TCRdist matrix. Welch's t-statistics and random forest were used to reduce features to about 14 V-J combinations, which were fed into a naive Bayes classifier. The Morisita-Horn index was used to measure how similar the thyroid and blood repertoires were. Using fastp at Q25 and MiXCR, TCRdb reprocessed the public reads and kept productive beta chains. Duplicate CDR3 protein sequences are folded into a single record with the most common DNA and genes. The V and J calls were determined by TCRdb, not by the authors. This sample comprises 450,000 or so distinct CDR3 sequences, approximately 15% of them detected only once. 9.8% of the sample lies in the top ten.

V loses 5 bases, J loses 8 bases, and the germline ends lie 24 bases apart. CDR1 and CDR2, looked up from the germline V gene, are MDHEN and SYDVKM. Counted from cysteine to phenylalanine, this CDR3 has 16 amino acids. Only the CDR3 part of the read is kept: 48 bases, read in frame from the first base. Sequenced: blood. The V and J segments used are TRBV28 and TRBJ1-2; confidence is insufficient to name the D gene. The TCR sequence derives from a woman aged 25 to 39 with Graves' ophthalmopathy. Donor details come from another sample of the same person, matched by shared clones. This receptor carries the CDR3 CASSPHLKGTWSGYTF. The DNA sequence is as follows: TGTGCCAGCAGTCCTCACTTGAAGGGAACTTGGTCCGGCTACACCTTC.